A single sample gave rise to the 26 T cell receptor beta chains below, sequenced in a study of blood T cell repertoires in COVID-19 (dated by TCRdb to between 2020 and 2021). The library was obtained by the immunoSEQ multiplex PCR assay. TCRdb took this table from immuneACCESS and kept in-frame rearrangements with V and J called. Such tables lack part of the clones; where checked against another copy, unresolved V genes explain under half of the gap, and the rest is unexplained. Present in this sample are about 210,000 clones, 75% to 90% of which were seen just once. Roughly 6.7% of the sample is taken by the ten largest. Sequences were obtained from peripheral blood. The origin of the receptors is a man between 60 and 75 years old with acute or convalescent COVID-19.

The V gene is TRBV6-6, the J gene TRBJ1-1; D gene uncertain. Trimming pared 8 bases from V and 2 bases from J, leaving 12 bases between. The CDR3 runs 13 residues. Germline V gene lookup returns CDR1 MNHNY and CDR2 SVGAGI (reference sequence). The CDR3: CASLGRHNTEAFF. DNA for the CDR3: TGTGCCAGCCTGGGCAGGCATAACACTGAAGCTTTCTTT.

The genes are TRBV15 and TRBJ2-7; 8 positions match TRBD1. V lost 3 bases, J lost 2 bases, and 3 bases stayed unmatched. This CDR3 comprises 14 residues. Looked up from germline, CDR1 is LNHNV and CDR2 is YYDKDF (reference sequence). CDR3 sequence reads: CATSSRDRTYEQYF. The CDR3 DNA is TGTGCCACCAGCAGCCGGGACAGGACCTACGAGCAGTACTTC.

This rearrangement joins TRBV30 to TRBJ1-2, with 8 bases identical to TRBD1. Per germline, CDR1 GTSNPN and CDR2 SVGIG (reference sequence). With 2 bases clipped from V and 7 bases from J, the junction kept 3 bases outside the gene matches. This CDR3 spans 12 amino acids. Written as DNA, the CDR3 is TGTGCCTGGAGTACGACAGGGGCTGGCTACACCTTC. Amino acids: CAWSTTGAGYTF. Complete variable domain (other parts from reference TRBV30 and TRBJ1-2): SQTIHQWPATLVQPVGSPLSLECTVEGTSNPNLYWYRQAAGRGLQLLFYSVGIGQISSEVPQNLSASRPQDRQFILSSKKLLLSDSGFYLCAWSTTGAGYTFGSGTRLTVV.

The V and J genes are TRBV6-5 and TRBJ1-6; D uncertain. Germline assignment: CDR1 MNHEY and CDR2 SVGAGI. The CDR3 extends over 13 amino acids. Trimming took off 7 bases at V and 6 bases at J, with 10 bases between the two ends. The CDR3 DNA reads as TGTGCCAGCATCCCTCTTGTTAATTCACCCCTCCACTTT. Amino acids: CASIPLVNSPLHF.

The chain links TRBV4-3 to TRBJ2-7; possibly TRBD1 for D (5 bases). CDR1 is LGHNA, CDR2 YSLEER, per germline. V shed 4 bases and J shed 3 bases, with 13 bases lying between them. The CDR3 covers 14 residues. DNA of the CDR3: TGCGCCAGCAGCCTGCAGGGAACTGACTACGAGCAGTACTTC. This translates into CASSLQGTDYEQYF.

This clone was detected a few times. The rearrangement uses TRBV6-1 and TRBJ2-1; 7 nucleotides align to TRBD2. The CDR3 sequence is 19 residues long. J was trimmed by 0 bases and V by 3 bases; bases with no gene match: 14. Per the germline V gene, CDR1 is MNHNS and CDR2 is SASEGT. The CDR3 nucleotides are TGTGCCAGCAGTGAGGAAGCCCTCGCTAGCGGTCCCTCCTACAATGAGCAGTTCTTC. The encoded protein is CASSEEALASGPSYNEQFF.

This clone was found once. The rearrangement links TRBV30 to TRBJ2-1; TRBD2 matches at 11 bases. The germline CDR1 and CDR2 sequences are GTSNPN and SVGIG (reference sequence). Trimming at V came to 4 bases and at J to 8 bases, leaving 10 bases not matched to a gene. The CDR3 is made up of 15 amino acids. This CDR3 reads CAWTLRSGGGDEQFF. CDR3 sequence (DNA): TGTGCCTGGACGCTCCGTAGCGGGGGGGGAGATGAGCAGTTCTTC.

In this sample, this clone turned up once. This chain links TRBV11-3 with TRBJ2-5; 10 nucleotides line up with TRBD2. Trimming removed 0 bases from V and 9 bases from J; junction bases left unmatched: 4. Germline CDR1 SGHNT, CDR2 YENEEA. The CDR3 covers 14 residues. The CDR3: CASSLDPSGSAQYF. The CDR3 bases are TGTGCCAGCAGCTTAGATCCTAGCGGGAGCGCCCAGTACTTC. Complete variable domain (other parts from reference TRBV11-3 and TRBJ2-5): EAGVVQSPRYKIIEKKQPVAFWCNPISGHNTLYWYLQNLGQGPELLIRYENEEAVDDSQLPKDRFSAERLKGVDSTLKIQPAELGDSAVYLCASSLDPSGSAQYFGPGTRLLVL.

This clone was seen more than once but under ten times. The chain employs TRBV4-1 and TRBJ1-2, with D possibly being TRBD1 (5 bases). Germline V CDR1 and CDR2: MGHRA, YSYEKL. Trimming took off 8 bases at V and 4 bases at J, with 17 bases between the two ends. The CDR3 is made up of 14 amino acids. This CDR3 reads CASGADIGSYGYTF. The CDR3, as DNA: TGCGCCAGCGGGGCGGACATAGGAAGCTATGGCTACACCTTC.

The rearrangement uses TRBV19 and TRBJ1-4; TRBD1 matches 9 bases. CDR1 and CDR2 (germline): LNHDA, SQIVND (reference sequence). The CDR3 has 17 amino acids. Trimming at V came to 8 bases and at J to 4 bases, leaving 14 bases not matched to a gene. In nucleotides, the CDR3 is TGTGCCAGTTCGACCGGGACAGGGAGTTCCGGTAATGAAAAACTGTTTTTT. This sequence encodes CASSTGTGSSGNEKLFF.

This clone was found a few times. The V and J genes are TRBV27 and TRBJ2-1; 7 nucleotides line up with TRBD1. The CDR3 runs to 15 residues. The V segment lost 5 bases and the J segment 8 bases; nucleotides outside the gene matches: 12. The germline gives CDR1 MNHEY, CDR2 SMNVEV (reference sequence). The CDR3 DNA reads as TGTGCCAGCAGTGCCCGCTCCACAGGGGAATATGAGCAGTTCTTC. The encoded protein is CASSARSTGEYEQFF.

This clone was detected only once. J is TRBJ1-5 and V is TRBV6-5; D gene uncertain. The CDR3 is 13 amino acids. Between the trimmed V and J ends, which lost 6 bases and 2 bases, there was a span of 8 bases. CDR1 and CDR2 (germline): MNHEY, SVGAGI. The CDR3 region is CASSFNGNQPQHF. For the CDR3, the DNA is TGTGCCAGCAGCTTTAATGGCAATCAGCCCCAGCATTTT.

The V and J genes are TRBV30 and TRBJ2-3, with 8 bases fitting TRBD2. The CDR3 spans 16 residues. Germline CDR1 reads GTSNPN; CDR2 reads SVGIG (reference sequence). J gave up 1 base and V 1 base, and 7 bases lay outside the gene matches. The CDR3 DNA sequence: TGTGCCTGGAGTGCCTGGGGAGCGGGAGGCACAGATACGCAGTATTTT. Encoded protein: CAWSAWGAGGTDTQYF.

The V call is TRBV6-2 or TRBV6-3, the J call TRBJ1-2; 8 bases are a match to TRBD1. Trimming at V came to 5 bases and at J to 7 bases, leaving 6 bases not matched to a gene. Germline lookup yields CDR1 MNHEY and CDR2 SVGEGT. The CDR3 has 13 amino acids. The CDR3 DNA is TGTGCCAGCAGTATCAGGGGGCAAGGTGGCTACACCTTC. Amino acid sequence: CASSIRGQGGYTF.

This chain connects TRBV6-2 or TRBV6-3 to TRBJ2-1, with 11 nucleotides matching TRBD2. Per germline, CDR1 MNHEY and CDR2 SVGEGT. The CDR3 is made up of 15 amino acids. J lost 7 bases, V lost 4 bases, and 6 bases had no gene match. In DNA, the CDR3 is TGTGCCAGCAGTTTAGCGGGAGGGGGGAGTAATGAGCAGTTCTTC. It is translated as CASSLAGGGSNEQFF.

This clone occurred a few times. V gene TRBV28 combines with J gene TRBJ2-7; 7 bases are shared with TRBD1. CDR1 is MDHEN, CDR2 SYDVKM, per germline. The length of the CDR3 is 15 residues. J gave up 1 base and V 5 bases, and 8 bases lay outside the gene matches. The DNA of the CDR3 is TGTGCCAGCAGTAGTTCGGGACAGAATTCCTACGAGCAGTACTTC. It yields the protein CASSSSGQNSYEQYF.

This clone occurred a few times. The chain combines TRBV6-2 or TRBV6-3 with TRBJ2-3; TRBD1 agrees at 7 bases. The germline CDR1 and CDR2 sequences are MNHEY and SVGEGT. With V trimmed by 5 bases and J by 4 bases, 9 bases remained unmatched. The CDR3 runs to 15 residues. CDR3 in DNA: TGTGCCAGCAGTGAGCCGACAGGGCCACCAGATACGCAGTATTTT. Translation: CASSEPTGPPDTQYF.

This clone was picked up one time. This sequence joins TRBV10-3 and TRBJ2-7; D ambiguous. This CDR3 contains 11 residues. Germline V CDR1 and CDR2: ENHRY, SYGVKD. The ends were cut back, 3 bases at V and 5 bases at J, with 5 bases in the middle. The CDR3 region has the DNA TGTGCCATCAGTGAATCGGACGAGCAGTACTTC. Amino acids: CAISESDEQYF.

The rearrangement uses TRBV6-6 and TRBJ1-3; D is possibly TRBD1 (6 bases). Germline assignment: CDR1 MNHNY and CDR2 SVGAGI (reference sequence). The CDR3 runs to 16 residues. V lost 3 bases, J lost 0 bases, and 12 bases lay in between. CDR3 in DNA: TGTGCCAGCAGTTATAGGGGGTTCTACTCTGGAAACACCATATATTTT. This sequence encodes CASSYRGFYSGNTIYF.

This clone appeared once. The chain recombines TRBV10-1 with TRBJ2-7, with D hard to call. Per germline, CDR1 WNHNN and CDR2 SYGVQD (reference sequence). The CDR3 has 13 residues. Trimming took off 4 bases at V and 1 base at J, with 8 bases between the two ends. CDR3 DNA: TGCGCCAGCAGTGTGGCAGCGTCCTACGAGCAGTACTTC. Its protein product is CASSVAASYEQYF.

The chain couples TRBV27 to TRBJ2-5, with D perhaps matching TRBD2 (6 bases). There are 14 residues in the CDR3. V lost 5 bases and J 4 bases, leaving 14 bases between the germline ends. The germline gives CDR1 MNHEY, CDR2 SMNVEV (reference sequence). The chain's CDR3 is CASSPTGGGETQYF. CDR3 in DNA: TGTGCCAGCAGTCCGACCGGGGGAGGAGAGACCCAGTACTTC.

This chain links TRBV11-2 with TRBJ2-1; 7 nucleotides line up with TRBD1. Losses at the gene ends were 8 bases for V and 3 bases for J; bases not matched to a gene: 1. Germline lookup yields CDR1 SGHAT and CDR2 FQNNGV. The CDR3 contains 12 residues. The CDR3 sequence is CASRDSYNEQFF. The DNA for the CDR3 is TGTGCCAGCCGGGACAGCTACAATGAGCAGTTCTTC.

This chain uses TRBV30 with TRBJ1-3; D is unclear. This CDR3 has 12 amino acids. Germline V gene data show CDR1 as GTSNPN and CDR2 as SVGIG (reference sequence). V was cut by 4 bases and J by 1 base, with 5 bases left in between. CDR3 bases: TGTGCCTGGACCGTGTCTGGAAACACCATATATTTT. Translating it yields CAWTVSGNTIYF.

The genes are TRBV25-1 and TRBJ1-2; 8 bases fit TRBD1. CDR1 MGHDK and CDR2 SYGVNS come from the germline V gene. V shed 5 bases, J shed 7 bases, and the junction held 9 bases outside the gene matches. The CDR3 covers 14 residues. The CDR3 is CASSPSDRVGGYTF. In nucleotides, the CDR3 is TGTGCCAGCAGTCCATCGGACAGGGTGGGTGGCTACACCTTC.

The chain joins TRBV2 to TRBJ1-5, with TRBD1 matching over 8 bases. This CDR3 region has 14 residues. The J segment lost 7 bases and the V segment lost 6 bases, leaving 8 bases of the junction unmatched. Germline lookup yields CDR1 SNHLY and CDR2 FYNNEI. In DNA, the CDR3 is TGTGCCAGCAGGAAGGACAGGGAGGGGCAGCCCCAGCATTTT. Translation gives CASRKDREGQPQHF.

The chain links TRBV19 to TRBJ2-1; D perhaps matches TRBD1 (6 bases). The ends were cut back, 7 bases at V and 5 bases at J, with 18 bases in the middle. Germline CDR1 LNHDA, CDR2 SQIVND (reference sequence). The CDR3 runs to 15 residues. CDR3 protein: CASTLRGGLHNEQFF. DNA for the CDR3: TGTGCCAGTACGTTAAGAGGGGGTCTTCACAATGAGCAGTTCTTC.